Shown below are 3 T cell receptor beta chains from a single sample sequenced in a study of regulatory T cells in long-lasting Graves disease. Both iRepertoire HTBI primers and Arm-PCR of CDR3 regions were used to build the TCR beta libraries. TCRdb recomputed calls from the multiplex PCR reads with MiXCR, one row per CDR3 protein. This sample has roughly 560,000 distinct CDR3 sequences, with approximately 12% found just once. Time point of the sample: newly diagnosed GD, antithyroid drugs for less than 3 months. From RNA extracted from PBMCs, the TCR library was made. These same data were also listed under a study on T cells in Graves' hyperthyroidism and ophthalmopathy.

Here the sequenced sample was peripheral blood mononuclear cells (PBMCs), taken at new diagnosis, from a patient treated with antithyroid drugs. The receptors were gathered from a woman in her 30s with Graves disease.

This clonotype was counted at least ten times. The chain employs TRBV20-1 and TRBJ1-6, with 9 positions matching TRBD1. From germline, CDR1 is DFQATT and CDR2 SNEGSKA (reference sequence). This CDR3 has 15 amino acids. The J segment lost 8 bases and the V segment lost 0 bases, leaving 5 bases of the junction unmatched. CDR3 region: CSARELGQGDSPLHF. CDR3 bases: TGCAGTGCTAGAGAGCTGGGACAGGGAGATTCACCCCTCCACTTT.

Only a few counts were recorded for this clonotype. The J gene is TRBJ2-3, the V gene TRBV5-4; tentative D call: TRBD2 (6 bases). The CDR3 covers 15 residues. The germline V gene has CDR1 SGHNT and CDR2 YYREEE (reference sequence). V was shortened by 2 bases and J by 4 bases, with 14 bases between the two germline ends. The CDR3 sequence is CASSFAGPNADTQYF. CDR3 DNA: TGTGCCAGCAGCTTTGCGGGGCCTAACGCAGATACGCAGTATTTT.

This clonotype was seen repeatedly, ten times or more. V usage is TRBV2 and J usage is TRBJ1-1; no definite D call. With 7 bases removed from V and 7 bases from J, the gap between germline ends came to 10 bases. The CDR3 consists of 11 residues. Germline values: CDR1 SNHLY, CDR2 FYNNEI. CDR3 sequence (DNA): TGTGCCAGCAAGGTACAGAGTGAAGCTTTCTTT. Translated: CASKVQSEAFF.